This T cell receptor (beta chain) came from a study of brain T cells in children with intractable seizures. Findings of the study overall: Patients' HCMV serostatus was unknown; virus specificity rests on CDR3 similarity alone.

The repertoire was sequenced with immunoSEQ multiplex PCR; TCRdb's copy has only in-frame clones and lacks some. The top ten hold just under 6.5% of the sample, which has about 40,000 clones, roughly 90% seen once. The CDR3 has 11 residues. The germline V and J ends were trimmed by 8 bases and 10 bases, with 9 bases remaining between them. The germline V gene has CDR1 LGHDT and CDR2 YNNKEL (reference sequence). Surgery cases with the highest brain T cell transcript signatures were chosen for sequencing. Before surgery, patients took at least one anti-epileptic drug. Note on this clone: Its specificity is not known.

V gene TRBV3-1 (or the pseudogene TRBV3-2) combines with J gene TRBJ1-6, with no clear D. This specimen was peripheral blood, taken at surgery. The source of this sequence is a girl aged 2-9 years with tuberous sclerosis and intractable seizures. The CDR3 spells CASLDVSPLHF. For the CDR3, the DNA is TGTGCCAGCCTCGATGTATCACCCCTCCACTTT.